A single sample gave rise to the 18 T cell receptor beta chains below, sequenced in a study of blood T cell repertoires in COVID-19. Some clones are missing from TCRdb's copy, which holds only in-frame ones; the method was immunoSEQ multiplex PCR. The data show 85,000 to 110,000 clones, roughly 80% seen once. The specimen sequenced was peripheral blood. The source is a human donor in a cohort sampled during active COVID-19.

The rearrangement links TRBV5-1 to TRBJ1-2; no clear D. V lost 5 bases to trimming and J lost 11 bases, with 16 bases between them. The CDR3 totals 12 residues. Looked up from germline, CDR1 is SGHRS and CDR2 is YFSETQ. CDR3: CASRRRDKWYTF. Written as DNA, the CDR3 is TGCGCCAGCAGGCGTCGTGACAAATGGTACACCTTC.

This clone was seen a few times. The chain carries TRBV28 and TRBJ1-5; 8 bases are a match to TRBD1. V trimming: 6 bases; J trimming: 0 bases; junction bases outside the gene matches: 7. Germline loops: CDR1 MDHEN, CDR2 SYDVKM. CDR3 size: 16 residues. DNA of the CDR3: TGTGCCAGCAGGGTCAGGGGGCACAGTAGCAATCAGCCCCAGCATTTT. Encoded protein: CASRVRGHSSNQPQHF.

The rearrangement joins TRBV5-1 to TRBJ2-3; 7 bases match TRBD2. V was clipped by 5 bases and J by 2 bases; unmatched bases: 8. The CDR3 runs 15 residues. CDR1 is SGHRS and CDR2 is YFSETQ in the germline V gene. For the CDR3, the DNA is TGCGCCAGCAGTCGGTCGCGGGAGAACACAGATACGCAGTATTTT. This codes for CASSRSRENTDTQYF.

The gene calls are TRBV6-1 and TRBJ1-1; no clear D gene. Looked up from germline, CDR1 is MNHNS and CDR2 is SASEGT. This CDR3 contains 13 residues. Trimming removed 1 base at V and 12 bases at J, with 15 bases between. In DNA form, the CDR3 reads TGTGCCAGCAGTGAAGGCGGGAGACACGGAACTTTCTTT. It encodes CASSEGGRHGTFF.

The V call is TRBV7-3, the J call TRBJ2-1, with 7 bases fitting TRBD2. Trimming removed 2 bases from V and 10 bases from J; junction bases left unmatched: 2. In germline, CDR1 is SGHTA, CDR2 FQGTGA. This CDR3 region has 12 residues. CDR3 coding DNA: TGTGCCAGCAGCTTAGCGCGGGGGGAGCAGTTCTTC. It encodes CASSLARGEQFF.

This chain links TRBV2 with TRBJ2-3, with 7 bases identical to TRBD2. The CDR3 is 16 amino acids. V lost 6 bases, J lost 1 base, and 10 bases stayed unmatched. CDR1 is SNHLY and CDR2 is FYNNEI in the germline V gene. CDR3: CASSTRAGRGTDTQYF. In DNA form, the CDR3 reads TGTGCCAGCAGCACCCGGGCAGGGAGGGGCACAGATACGCAGTATTTT. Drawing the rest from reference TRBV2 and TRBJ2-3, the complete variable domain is EPEVTQTPSHQVTQMGQEVILRCVPISNHLYFYWYRQILGQKVEFLVSFYNNEISEKSEIFDDQFSVERPDGSNFTLKIRSTKLEDSAMYFCASSTRAGRGTDTQYFGPGTRLTVL.

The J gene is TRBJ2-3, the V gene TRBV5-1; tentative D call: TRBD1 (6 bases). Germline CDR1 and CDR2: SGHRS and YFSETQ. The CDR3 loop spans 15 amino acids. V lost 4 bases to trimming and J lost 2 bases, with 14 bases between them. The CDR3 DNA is TGCGCCAGCAGCCCGCAGACAGGTCCCACAGATACGCAGTATTTT. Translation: CASSPQTGPTDTQYF.

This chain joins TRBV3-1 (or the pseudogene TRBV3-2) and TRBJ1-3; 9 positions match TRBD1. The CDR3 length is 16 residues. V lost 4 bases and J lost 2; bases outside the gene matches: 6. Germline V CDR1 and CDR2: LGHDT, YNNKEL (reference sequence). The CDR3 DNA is TGTGCCAGCAGCCCCCGGGGGACAGGGCCTGGAAACACCATATATTTT. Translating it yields CASSPRGTGPGNTIYF.

The CDR3 bases are TGCAGCGTTCTACCTACCGGCCGGGGGACTGAAGCTTTCTTT. Translated: CSVLPTGRGTEAFF. The chain is built from TRBV29-1 and TRBJ1-1; TRBD1 might be the D (5 bases). The V gene lost 5 bases and the J gene lost 5 bases, with 18 bases spanning the gap. CDR3 length equals 14 residues. Germline lookup yields CDR1 SQVTM and CDR2 ANQGSEA.

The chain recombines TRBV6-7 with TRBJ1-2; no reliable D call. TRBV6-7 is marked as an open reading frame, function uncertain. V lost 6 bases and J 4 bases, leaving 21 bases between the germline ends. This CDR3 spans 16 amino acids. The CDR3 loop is CASSTDSARTTYGYTF. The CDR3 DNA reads TGTGCCAGCAGCACCGACTCGGCCCGCACAACCTATGGCTACACCTTC.

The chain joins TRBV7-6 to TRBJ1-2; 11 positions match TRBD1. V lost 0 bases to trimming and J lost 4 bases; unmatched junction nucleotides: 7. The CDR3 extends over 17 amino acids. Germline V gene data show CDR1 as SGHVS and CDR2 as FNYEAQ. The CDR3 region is CASSLALRDRGIYGYTF. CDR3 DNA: TGTGCCAGCAGCTTAGCCCTCCGGGACAGGGGGATCTATGGCTACACCTTC.

CDR3 DNA: TGCGCCAGCAGCTGGAATGGGGGGGCTTTGGACGAGCAGTACTTC. The encoded protein is CASSWNGGALDEQYF. The V and J genes are TRBV5-1 and TRBJ2-7; a weak D match, TRBD2 (7 bases). The ends were cut back, 3 bases at V and 5 bases at J, with 18 bases in the middle. The length of the CDR3 is 15 residues. Germline V CDR1 and CDR2: SGHRS, YFSETQ.

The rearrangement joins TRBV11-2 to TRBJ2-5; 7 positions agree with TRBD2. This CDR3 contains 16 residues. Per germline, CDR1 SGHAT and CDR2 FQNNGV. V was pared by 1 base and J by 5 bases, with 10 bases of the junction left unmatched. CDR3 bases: TGTGCCAGCAGCTTAGGGGAGACTAGCCCTCATGAGACCCAGTACTTC. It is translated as CASSLGETSPHETQYF.

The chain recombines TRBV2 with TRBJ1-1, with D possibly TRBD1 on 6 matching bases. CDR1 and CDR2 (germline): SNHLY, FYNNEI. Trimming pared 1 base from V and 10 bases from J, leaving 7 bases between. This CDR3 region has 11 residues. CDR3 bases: TGTGCCAGCAGTGAAGTCAGGGGAGCTTTCTTT. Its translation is CASSEVRGAFF. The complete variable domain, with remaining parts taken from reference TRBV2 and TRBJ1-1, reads EPEVTQTPSHQVTQMGQEVILRCVPISNHLYFYWYRQILGQKVEFLVSFYNNEISEKSEIFDDQFSVERPDGSNFTLKIRSTKLEDSAMYFCASSEVRGAFFGQGTRLTVV.

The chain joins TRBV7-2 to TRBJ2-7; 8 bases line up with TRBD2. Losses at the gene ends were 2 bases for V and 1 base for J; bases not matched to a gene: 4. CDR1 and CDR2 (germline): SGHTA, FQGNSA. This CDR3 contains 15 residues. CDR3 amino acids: CASSLFGTSSYEQYF. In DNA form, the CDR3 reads TGTGCCAGCAGCTTATTTGGGACTAGTTCCTACGAGCAGTACTTC.

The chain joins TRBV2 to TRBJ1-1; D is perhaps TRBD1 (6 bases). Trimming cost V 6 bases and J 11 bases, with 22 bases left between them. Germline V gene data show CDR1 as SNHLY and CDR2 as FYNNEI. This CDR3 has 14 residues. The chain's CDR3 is CASSLMTGTQGAFF. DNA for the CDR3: TGTGCCAGCAGCCTAATGACCGGGACCCAGGGGGCTTTCTTT.

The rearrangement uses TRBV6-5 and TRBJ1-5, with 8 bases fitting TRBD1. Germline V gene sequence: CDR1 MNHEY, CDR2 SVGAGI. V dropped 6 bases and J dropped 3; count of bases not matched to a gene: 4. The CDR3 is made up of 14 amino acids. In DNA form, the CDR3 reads TGTGCCAGCAGACCGGGACAGGACAATCAGCCCCAGCATTTT. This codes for CASRPGQDNQPQHF.

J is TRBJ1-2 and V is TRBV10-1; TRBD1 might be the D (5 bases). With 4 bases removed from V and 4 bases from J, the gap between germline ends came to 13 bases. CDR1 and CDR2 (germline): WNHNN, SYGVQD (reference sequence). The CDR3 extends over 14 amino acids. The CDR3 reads CASSVVSRAYGYTF. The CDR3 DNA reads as TGCGCCAGCAGTGTAGTTTCCAGGGCCTATGGCTACACCTTC.